Listed here are 14 T cell receptor beta chains from one sample, sequenced in a study of T cell responses to AZD1222 COVID-19 vaccine. This table comes from immunoSEQ multiplex PCR, and its TCRdb copy is limited to in-frame clones, with some not included. Found here are about 150,000 clones, more than 85% of them singletons; the top ten hold over 4%. This specimen was peripheral blood, taken 28 days after the second AZD1222 dose. These receptors were taken from an adult who received the AZD1222 COVID-19 vaccine.

The chain is built from TRBV4-2 and TRBJ2-4, with D tentatively TRBD2 (5 bases). The CDR3 contains 22 residues. V dropped 4 bases and J dropped 0 bases, with 31 bases sitting between them. Germline-derived CDR1 and CDR2 are LGHNA and YNFKEQ. The chain's CDR3 is CASSPNSLLGRAPVLAKNIQYF. Written as DNA, the CDR3 is TGTGCCAGCAGCCCAAATTCTCTTTTAGGGCGGGCCCCAGTCCTAGCCAAAAACATTCAGTACTTC.

In its sample, this clone was seen a few times. The rearrangement links TRBV3-1 (or the pseudogene TRBV3-2) to TRBJ1-2; D call uncertain. Trimming took off 4 bases at V and 6 bases at J, with 18 bases between the two ends. CDR1 is LGHDT, CDR2 YNNKEL, per germline (reference sequence). The length of the CDR3 is 15 residues. The CDR3 loop reads CASSPKSGPWDGYTF. CDR3 DNA: TGTGCCAGCAGCCCGAAATCCGGCCCCTGGGATGGCTACACCTTC.

This clone turned up a few times. This rearrangement joins TRBV24-1 to TRBJ1-1, with TRBD1 matching over 7 bases. Germline loops: CDR1 KGHDR, CDR2 SFDVKD. This CDR3 is 13 amino acids long. V shed 3 bases, J shed 6 bases, and the junction held 3 bases outside the gene matches. The CDR3 nucleotides are TGTGCCACCAGTGATAGTACAGGGGCTGAAGCTTTCTTT. Its translation: CATSDSTGAEAFF.

CDR3 sequence: CASRTSGATDTQYF. As DNA, the CDR3 is TGCGCCAGCAGGACTAGCGGGGCCACAGATACGCAGTATTTT. The chain uses TRBV5-1 and TRBJ2-3; 11 bases line up with TRBD2. With V trimmed by 5 bases and J by 2 bases, 1 base remained unmatched. The CDR3 runs to 14 residues. Germline CDR1 SGHRS, CDR2 YFSETQ.

The rearrangement uses TRBV4-1 and TRBJ1-2; tentatively, D is TRBD1 (5 bases). CDR1 is MGHRA, CDR2 YSYEKL, per germline. This CDR3 comprises 15 residues. The V gene lost 1 base and the J gene lost 4 bases, with 13 bases spanning the gap. DNA for the CDR3: TGCGCCAGCAGCCAAGGGGCAGGGTCTAGCTATGGCTACACCTTC. Its translation is CASSQGAGSSYGYTF.

The genes are TRBV5-1 and TRBJ1-1, with no clear D. The CDR3 length is 17 residues. V lost 1 base, J lost 3 bases, and 19 bases lay in between. The germline gives CDR1 SGHRS, CDR2 YFSETQ. In DNA form, the CDR3 reads TGCGCCAGCAGCTTGAGCCCCGGAGGTCAGAGCTACACTGAAGCTTTCTTT. This sequence encodes CASSLSPGGQSYTEAFF.

The chain couples TRBV28 to TRBJ1-2, with 7 bases identical to TRBD1. The junction had 5 bases not matched to a gene; V was cut back by 6 bases and J by 4 bases. This CDR3 has 13 residues. The germline CDR1 and CDR2 sequences are MDHEN and SYDVKM. The DNA for the CDR3 is TGTGCCAGCAGACCCGGGACAGCCTATGGCTACACCTTC. It codes for CASRPGTAYGYTF.

The V gene is TRBV30, the J gene TRBJ1-1, with D possibly TRBD1 on 6 matching bases. Germline V CDR1 and CDR2: GTSNPN, SVGIG (reference sequence). The CDR3 runs to 15 residues. Between the trimmed V and J ends, which lost 8 bases and 7 bases, there was a span of 26 bases. The CDR3, as DNA: TGTGCCAGACTACGGGGACACTTGCCCCAGCTTGAAGCTTTCTTT. Translation: CARLRGHLPQLEAFF.

The rearrangement joins TRBV28 to TRBJ1-3; D gene uncertain. V dropped 8 bases and J dropped 2 bases, with 16 bases sitting between them. CDR1 and CDR2 from the germline V gene are MDHEN and SYDVKM. CDR3 length equals 15 residues. The CDR3 DNA reads as TGTGCCAGCGCCAACGGGGTTGTAACTGGAAACACCATATATTTT. Translating it yields CASANGVVTGNTIYF.

The chain recombines TRBV7-2 with TRBJ2-2; D might be TRBD2 (6 bases). V lost 5 bases and J lost 4, with 14 bases in between. This CDR3 has 15 residues. Germline V lookup: CDR1 SGHTA, CDR2 FQGNSA. The chain's CDR3 is CASSPRLASTGELFF. CDR3 in DNA: TGTGCCAGCAGCCCCCGGCTAGCGTCCACCGGGGAGCTGTTTTTT.

The chain links TRBV19 to TRBJ2-2, with no clear D. Germline loops: CDR1 LNHDA, CDR2 SQIVND (reference sequence). Deletions cut 9 bases from V and 4 bases from J, with 15 bases between. The CDR3 runs 14 residues. This chain's CDR3 is CASVPSWVTGELFF. The CDR3 DNA follows: TGTGCCAGCGTGCCCTCATGGGTCACCGGGGAGCTGTTTTTT.

The genes are TRBV9 and TRBJ1-1, with D perhaps TRBD1 (6 bases). This CDR3 spans 14 amino acids. Between the trimmed V and J ends, which lost 3 bases and 4 bases, there was a span of 13 bases. The germline gives CDR1 SGDLS, CDR2 YYNGEE. DNA for the CDR3: TGTGCCAGCAGCGGACCAGGGGCACTCACTGAAGCTTTCTTT. Translation: CASSGPGALTEAFF. Based on the CDR3 plus reference TRBV9 and TRBJ1-1, the full variable domain is DSGVTQTPKHLITATGQRVTLRCSPRSGDLSVYWYQQSLDQGLQFLIQYYNGEERAKGNILERFSAQQFPDLHSELNLSSLELGDSALYFCASSGPGALTEAFFGQGTRLTVV.

The chain combines TRBV11-2 with TRBJ2-2; D ambiguous. The CDR3 consists of 14 residues. Trimming cost V 3 bases and J 6 bases, with 11 bases left between them. CDR1 and CDR2 from the germline V gene are SGHAT and FQNNGV. CDR3 DNA sequence: TGTGCCAGCAGCTTCCTGACAAAGGCCGGGGAGCTGTTTTTT. Residues: CASSFLTKAGELFF.

The chain couples TRBV2 to TRBJ1-2; 9 nucleotides line up with TRBD1. The V segment lost 8 bases and the J segment 0 bases; nucleotides outside the gene matches: 7. The CDR3 loop spans 15 amino acids. The germline CDR1 and CDR2 sequences are SNHLY and FYNNEI. CDR3 coding DNA: TGTGCCAGCCTCCCGGGACAGGGCGCTAACTATGGCTACACCTTC. Its translation: CASLPGQGANYGYTF.